The 21 T cell receptor beta chains reported below all come from one sample, sequenced in a study of blood T cell repertoires in COVID-19. Sequenced by immunoSEQ multiplex PCR; TCRdb stores in-frame clones only, minus some. The sample lists about 130,000 clones, about 88% occurring once. The sample taken for sequencing was peripheral blood. Source of these receptors: a woman of 80 years or more with acute or convalescent COVID-19.

J is TRBJ2-5 and V is TRBV5-1; TRBD2 is a possible D gene (5 bases). V lost 3 bases and J 4 bases, leaving 10 bases between the germline ends. CDR3 size: 13 residues. Germline V gene lookup returns CDR1 SGHRS and CDR2 YFSETQ. CDR3 residues: CASSWRRGETQYF. For the CDR3, the DNA is TGCGCCAGCAGCTGGAGGAGAGGAGAGACCCAGTACTTC.

The rearrangement joins TRBV6-6 to TRBJ2-7; 8 positions agree with TRBD2. The V segment lost 8 bases and the J segment 4 bases; nucleotides outside the gene matches: 7. The CDR3 length is 13 residues. CDR1 and CDR2 (germline): MNHNY, SVGAGI (reference sequence). CDR3 sequence reads: CASSVTSEYEQYF. The CDR3, as DNA: TGTGCCAGCTCCGTGACTAGCGAGTACGAGCAGTACTTC.

This chain uses TRBV30 with TRBJ2-3; TRBD2 agrees at 7 bases. Germline V lookup: CDR1 GTSNPN, CDR2 SVGIG (reference sequence). This CDR3 region has 16 residues. The junction had 14 bases not matched to a gene; V was cut back by 1 base and J by 7 bases. The CDR3 is CAWSAARDGGKNTQYF. The DNA for the CDR3 is TGTGCCTGGAGTGCCGCGAGGGACGGGGGGAAGAATACGCAGTATTTT.

The chain employs TRBV30 and TRBJ1-1; possible D gene TRBD1, 5 bases. From germline, CDR1 is GTSNPN and CDR2 SVGIG (reference sequence). V lost 1 base and J 0 bases, leaving 15 bases between the germline ends. The CDR3 is 16 residues long. The CDR3 is CAWSGGDERMNTEAFF. DNA of the CDR3: TGTGCCTGGAGTGGGGGGGATGAGCGGATGAACACTGAAGCTTTCTTT.

The V gene is TRBV7-6, the J gene TRBJ2-1, with D perhaps matching TRBD2 (5 bases). Trimming cost V 3 bases and J 0 bases, with 18 bases left between them. The CDR3 length is 18 residues. CDR1 is SGHVS and CDR2 is FNYEAQ in the germline V gene. The CDR3 reads CASSLREKRTRSYNEQFF. Here the CDR3 DNA reads TGTGCCAGCAGCTTGCGTGAAAAGCGGACCCGCTCCTACAATGAGCAGTTCTTC.

The rearrangement joins TRBV6-7 to TRBJ1-2; D gene ambiguous. TRBV6-7 is filed as an ORF, its function uncertain. V was pared by 2 bases and J by 4 bases, with 17 bases between. This CDR3 region has 16 residues. The CDR3 DNA sequence: TGTGCCAGCAGTTACGAGACCTACGGGATGCCCTATGGCTACACCTTC. It codes for CASSYETYGMPYGYTF.

CDR3 in amino acids: CASGGTSGINEQFF. The CDR3 region has the DNA TGTGCCAGCGGCGGGACTAGCGGGATCAATGAGCAGTTCTTC. This chain joins TRBV7-2 and TRBJ2-1, with 13 bases fitting TRBD2. Germline loops: CDR1 SGHTA, CDR2 FQGNSA. The CDR3 extends over 14 amino acids. J lost 6 bases, V lost 8 bases, and 4 bases had no gene match.

V is TRBV6-1 and J is TRBJ1-3, with 7 positions matching TRBD1. Germline CDR1 is MNHNS and CDR2 is SASEGT. This CDR3 is 16 amino acids long. Germline trimming cut 0 bases from V and 3 bases from J; bases unmatched to any gene: 5. The CDR3: CASSEASTGIGNTIYF. CDR3 sequence (DNA): TGTGCCAGCAGTGAAGCCTCGACAGGGATTGGAAACACCATATATTTT.

This chain uses TRBV7-2 with TRBJ2-1; possibly TRBD1 for D (5 bases). Germline V gives CDR1 SGHTA, CDR2 FQGNSA. This CDR3 is 19 amino acids long. Trimming left V 2 bases short and J 3 bases short, with 23 bases between. The CDR3: CASSLSQGQRPLIYNEQFF. CDR3 coding DNA: TGTGCCAGCAGCTTATCGCAGGGTCAAAGGCCGTTGATCTACAATGAGCAGTTCTTC.

The chain employs TRBV12-3 or TRBV12-4 and TRBJ2-1, with 9 bases fitting TRBD2. The CDR3 is made up of 12 amino acids. V lost 6 bases, J lost 12 bases, and 6 bases stayed unmatched. Written as DNA, the CDR3 is TGTGCCAGCAGCCGAGGGCGGGGGGGGCAGTTCTTC. Its protein product is CASSRGRGGQFF.

This clone has a handful of counts. The CDR3 protein is CATSDGDEQYF. In DNA form, the CDR3 reads TGTGCCACCAGTGACGGGGACGAGCAGTACTTC. The chain recombines TRBV24-1 with TRBJ2-7; weak D call: TRBD2 (5 bases). The CDR3 consists of 11 residues. CDR1 is KGHDR, CDR2 SFDVKD, per germline. Between the trimmed V and J ends, which lost 4 bases and 5 bases, there was a span of 5 bases.

This clone was counted a single time. The chain carries TRBV5-1 and TRBJ2-5; D might be TRBD1 (6 bases). The germline V gene has CDR1 SGHRS and CDR2 YFSETQ. Trimming left V 0 bases short and J 4 bases short, with 10 bases between. The CDR3 is made up of 14 amino acids. DNA of the CDR3: TGCGCCAGCAGCTTGGCGGACAGCGGAGAGACCCAGTACTTC. Its protein is CASSLADSGETQYF.

The chain uses TRBV21-1 and TRBJ2-5; the table's D call, TRBD1, was not checked against the DNA. TRBV21-1 is designated a pseudogene. This CDR3 region has 17 residues. CDR3 residues: CASSKAPQALYRETQYF. The CDR3 DNA reads as TGTGCCAGCAGCAAAGCTCCCCAGGCGCTTTATCGGGAGACCCAGTACTTC.

CDR3 DNA sequence: TGCAGCGTTGAAGACGGACAGGGGGGAGATACGCAGTATTTT. Amino acid sequence: CSVEDGQGGDTQYF. The chain employs TRBV29-1 and TRBJ2-3; 10 bases line up with TRBD1. Trimming took 0 bases from V and 5 from J; bases not matched to a gene: 2. Per germline, CDR1 SQVTM and CDR2 ANQGSEA. This CDR3 has 14 residues.

The chain is built from TRBV10-2 and TRBJ2-1, with TRBD1 matching 7 bases. This CDR3 has 15 residues. Trimming cost V 2 bases and J 1 base; bases outside gene matches: 2. The germline gives CDR1 WSHSY, CDR2 SAAADI. DNA for the CDR3: TGCGCCAGCAGTGAGCCAGGGGGATCCTACAATGAGCAGTTCTTC. It yields the protein CASSEPGGSYNEQFF.

The chain employs TRBV7-9 and TRBJ2-7; 10 positions agree with TRBD2. The CDR3 is made up of 15 amino acids. CDR1 is SEHNR and CDR2 is FQNEAQ in the germline V gene (reference sequence). The V segment lost 5 bases and the J segment 2 bases; nucleotides outside the gene matches: 6. CDR3 sequence: CASSKSGGVAYEQYF. The CDR3 DNA sequence: TGTGCCAGCAGCAAGAGCGGGGGGGTAGCCTACGAGCAGTACTTC. Based on the CDR3 plus reference TRBV7-9 and TRBJ2-7, the full variable domain is DTGVSQNPRHKITKRGQNVTFRCDPISEHNRLYWYRQTLGQGPEFLTYFQNEAQLEKSRLLSDRFSAERPKGSFSTLEIQRTEQGDSAMYLCASSKSGGVAYEQYFGPGTRLTVT.

V usage is TRBV5-6 and J usage is TRBJ2-2, with 9 nucleotides matching TRBD2. Unmatched junction bases numbered 8, after V lost 4 bases and J lost 4 bases. From germline, CDR1 is SGHDT and CDR2 YYEEEE. The CDR3 contains 16 residues. The DNA of the CDR3 is TGTGCCAGCAGCCCCCTGACTAGCGGAGCCACCGGGGAGCTGTTTTTT. It translates to CASSPLTSGATGELFF. The whole variable domain, filled in from reference TRBV5-6 and TRBJ2-2, reads DAGVTQSPTHLIKTRGQQVTLRCSPKSGHDTVSWYQQALGQGPQFIFQYYEEEERQRGNFPDRFSGHQFPNYSSELNVNALLLGDSALYLCASSPLTSGATGELFFGEGSRLTVL.

This rearrangement joins TRBV6-2 or TRBV6-3 to TRBJ1-4; TRBD1 agrees at 8 bases. V was pared by 6 bases and J by 6 bases, with 6 bases of the junction left unmatched. Germline V gene lookup returns CDR1 MNHEY and CDR2 SVGEGT. The CDR3 is 14 amino acids. CDR3 DNA: TGTGCCAGCAGCTCAGGGGGCCTGGATGAAAAACTGTTTTTT. It translates to CASSSGGLDEKLFF.

The chain employs TRBV3-1 (or the pseudogene TRBV3-2) and TRBJ2-7; the D is unclear. Germline loops: CDR1 LGHDT, CDR2 YNNKEL (reference sequence). The germline V and J ends were trimmed by 1 base and 10 bases, with 11 bases remaining between them. The CDR3 contains 12 residues. CDR3 in DNA: TGTGCCAGCAGCCAAGCACGCGTCCGACAGTACTTC. It translates to CASSQARVRQYF.

The chain couples TRBV30 to TRBJ2-3; 7 bases are a match to TRBD1. Germline trimming cut 2 bases from V and 6 bases from J; bases unmatched to any gene: 8. The CDR3 extends over 14 amino acids. Germline CDR1 reads GTSNPN; CDR2 reads SVGIG (reference sequence). CDR3 amino acids: CAWSLGGASDTQYF. The CDR3 coding sequence is TGTGCCTGGAGTTTAGGGGGCGCGTCGGATACGCAGTATTTT.

V usage is TRBV21-1 and J usage is TRBJ2-2; the table names TRBD2, a call not compared with the DNA. TRBV21-1 is a documented pseudogene. CDR3 size: 12 residues. This CDR3 reads CASSLGTGELFF. DNA of the CDR3: TGTGCCAGCAGTCTCGGCACCGGGGAGCTGTTTTTT.